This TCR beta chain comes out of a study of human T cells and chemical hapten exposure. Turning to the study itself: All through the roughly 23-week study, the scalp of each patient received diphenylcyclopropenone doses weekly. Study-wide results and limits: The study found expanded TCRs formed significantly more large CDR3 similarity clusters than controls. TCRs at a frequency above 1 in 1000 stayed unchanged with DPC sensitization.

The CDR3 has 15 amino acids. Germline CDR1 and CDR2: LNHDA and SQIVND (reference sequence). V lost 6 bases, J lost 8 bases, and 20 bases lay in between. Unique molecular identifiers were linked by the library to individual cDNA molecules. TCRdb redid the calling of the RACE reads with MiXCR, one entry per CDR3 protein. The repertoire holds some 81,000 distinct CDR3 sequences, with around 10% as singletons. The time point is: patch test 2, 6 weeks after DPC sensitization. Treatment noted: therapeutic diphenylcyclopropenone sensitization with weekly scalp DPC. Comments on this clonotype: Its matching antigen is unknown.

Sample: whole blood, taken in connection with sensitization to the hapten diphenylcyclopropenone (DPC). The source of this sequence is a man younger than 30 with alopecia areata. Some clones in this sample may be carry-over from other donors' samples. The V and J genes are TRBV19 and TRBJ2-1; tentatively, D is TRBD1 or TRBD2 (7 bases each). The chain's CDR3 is CASRFVDRAGDEQFF. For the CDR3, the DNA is TGTGCCAGTAGGTTCGTCGACAGGGCGGGGGATGAGCAGTTCTTC.